This T cell receptor beta chain was sequenced in a study of blood T cells in healthy people across ages. A word on this clonotype: What it recognizes is unknown.

For the second PCR, which ran for 7 to 11 cycles, a sample-barcoded 5' primer and a J-beta primer mix were used. TCRdb used MiXCR to reprocess the 5' RACE reads, holding one entry per CDR3 protein. The data show around 620,000 distinct CDR3 sequences, roughly 29% seen once. Regarding the study as a whole: Comparison with aged donors showed that long-lived donors had more naive CD4+ cells and higher diversity. Calculation of diversity from one million T cells yielded estimates considered to be underestimates.

Source material: blood. The clonotype comes from a woman aged 65 to 85 in good health.

The CDR3 loop is CASSMYAGEAGELFF. The CDR3 DNA sequence: TGTGCCAGCAGTATGTACGCCGGAGAAGCCGGGGAGCTGTTTTTT. The genes are TRBV28 and TRBJ2-2; D is unresolved. Germline CDR1 reads MDHEN; CDR2 reads SYDVKM. The CDR3 spans 15 residues. V lost 5 bases, J lost 6 bases, and 16 bases lay in between.